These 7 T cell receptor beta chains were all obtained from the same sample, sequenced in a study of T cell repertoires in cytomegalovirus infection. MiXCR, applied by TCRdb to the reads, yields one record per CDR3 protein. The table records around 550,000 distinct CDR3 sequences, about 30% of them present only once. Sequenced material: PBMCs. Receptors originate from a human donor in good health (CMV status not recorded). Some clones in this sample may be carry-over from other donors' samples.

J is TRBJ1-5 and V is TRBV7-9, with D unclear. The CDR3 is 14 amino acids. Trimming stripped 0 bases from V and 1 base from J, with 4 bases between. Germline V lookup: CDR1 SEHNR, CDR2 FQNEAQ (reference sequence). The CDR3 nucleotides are TGTGCCAGCAGCTTAGCGGCCAGCAATCAGCCCCAGCATTTT. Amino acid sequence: CASSLAASNQPQHF.

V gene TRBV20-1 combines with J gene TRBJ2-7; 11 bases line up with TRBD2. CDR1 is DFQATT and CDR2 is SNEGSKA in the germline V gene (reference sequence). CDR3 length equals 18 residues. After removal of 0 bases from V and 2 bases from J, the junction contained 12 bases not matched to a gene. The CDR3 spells CSARDSSGGTSGTYEQYF. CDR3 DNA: TGCAGTGCTAGAGATTCGTCGGGCGGGACTAGCGGCACCTACGAGCAGTACTTC.

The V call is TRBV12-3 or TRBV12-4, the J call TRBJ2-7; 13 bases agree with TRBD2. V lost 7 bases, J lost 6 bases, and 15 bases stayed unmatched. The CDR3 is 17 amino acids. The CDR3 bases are TGTGCCAGCACCTCCCGTTCGGCTAGGACTAGCGGGAGCGAGCAGTACTTC. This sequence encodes CASTSRSARTSGSEQYF.

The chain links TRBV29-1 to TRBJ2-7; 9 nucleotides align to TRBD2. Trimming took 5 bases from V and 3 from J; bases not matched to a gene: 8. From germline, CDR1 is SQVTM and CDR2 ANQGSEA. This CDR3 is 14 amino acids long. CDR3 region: CSVSSRLADYEQYF. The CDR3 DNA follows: TGCAGCGTTTCGTCCAGACTAGCGGACTACGAGCAGTACTTC.

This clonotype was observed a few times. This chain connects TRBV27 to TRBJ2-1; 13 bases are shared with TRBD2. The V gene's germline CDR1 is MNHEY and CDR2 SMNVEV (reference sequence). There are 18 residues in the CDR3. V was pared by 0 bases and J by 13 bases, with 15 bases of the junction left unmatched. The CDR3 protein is CASSLSIGLAGAWRFQFF. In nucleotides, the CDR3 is TGTGCCAGCAGTTTATCCATTGGACTAGCGGGAGCCTGGCGGTTTCAGTTCTTC.

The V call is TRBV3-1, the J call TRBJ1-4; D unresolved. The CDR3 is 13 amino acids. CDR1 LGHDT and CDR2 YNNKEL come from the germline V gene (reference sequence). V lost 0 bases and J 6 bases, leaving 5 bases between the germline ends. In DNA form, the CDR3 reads TGTGCCAGCAGCCAAGACTTGGATGAAAAACTGTTTTTT. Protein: CASSQDLDEKLFF.

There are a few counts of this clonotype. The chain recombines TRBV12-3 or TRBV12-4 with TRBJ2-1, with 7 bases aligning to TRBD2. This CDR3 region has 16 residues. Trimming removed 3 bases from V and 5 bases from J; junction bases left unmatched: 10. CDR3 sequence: CASSFRSAGAHNEQFF. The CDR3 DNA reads TGTGCCAGCAGTTTTCGTTCGGCGGGAGCCCACAATGAGCAGTTCTTC.